This T cell receptor (beta chain) appears in the sequencing data of a study of control samples from healthy donors and cancer patients. Here immunoSEQ multiplex PCR was the method, and the copy in TCRdb shows in-frame clones only, minus some. The sample records about 180,000 clones, about 90% being singletons. V gave up 1 base and J gave up 2 bases; unmatched junction bases: 4. There are 15 residues in the CDR3. The germline gives CDR1 LGHNA, CDR2 YSLEER. Source material: blood. The chain recombines TRBV4-3 with TRBJ1-2; 7 bases match TRBD1. The TCR sequence derives from a woman between 45 and 65 years old in good health. The CDR3 sequence: CASSQAGTANYGYTF. The CDR3 region has the DNA TGCGCCAGCAGCCAAGCCGGGACAGCGAACTATGGCTACACCTTC.